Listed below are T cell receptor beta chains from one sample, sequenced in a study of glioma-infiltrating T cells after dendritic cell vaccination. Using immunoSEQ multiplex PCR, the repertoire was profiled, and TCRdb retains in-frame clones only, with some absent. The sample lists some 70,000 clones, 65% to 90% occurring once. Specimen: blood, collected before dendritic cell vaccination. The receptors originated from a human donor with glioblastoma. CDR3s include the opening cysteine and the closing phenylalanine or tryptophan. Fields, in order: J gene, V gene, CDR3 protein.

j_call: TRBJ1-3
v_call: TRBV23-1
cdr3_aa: CASSQSHRSWAGNTIYF

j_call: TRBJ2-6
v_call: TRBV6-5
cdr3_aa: CASSSLSGANVLTF

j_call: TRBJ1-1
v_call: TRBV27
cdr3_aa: CASSLAGTGLTEAFF

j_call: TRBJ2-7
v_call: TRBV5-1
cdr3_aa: CASSTSTDSYEQYF

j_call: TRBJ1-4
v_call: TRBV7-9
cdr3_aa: CASSYDSAADATNEKLFF

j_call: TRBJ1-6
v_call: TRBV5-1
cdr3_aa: CASSLGQSYNSPLHF

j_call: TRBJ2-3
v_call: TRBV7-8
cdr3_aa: CASSLGLKGATDTQYF

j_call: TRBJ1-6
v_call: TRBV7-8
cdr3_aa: CASSLGPPPLHF

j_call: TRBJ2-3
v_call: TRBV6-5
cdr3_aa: CASSYRRGISTDTQYF

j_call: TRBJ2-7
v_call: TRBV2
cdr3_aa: CASSPSRSSYEQYF

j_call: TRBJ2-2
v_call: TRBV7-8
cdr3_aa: CASSSGQGETGELFF

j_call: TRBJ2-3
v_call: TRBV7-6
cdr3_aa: CASSLFGTEGNTQYF

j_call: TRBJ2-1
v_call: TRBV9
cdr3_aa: CASSHGTSGVESYNEQFF

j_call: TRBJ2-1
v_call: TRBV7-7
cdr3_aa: CASSLSLDRGSNEQFF

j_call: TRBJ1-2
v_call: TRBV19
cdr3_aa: CASSAQQGLGYGYTF

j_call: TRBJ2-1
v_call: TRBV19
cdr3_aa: CASMRTSGGYGEQFF

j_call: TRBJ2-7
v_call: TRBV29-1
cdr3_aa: CSVEGGGDEQYF

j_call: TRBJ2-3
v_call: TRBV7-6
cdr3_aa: CASSTIRDRGTDTQYF

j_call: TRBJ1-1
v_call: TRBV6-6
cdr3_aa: CASSFTGTGSNTEAFF

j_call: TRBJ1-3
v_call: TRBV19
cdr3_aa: CASGDSFFSGNTIYF

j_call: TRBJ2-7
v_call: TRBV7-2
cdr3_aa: CASSFLGTASYEQYF

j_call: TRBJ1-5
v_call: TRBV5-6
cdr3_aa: CASSLWNLSGRNQPQHF

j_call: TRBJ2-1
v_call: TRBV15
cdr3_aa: CATSIQSGVGYNEQFF

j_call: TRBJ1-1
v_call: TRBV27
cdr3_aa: CASSLIGETEAFF

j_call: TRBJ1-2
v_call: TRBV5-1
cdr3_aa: CASSPDAGQGVGHGYTF

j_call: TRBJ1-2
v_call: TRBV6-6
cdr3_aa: CASRSGTGRHYTF

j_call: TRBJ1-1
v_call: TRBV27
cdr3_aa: CASSLSRVGGTEAFF

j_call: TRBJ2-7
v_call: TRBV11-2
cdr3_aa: CASSRDSTYEQYF

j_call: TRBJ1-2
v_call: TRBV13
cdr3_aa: CASSFGGEWGNPDYGYTF

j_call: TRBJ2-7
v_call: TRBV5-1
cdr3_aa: CASSLTSGGSSYEQYF